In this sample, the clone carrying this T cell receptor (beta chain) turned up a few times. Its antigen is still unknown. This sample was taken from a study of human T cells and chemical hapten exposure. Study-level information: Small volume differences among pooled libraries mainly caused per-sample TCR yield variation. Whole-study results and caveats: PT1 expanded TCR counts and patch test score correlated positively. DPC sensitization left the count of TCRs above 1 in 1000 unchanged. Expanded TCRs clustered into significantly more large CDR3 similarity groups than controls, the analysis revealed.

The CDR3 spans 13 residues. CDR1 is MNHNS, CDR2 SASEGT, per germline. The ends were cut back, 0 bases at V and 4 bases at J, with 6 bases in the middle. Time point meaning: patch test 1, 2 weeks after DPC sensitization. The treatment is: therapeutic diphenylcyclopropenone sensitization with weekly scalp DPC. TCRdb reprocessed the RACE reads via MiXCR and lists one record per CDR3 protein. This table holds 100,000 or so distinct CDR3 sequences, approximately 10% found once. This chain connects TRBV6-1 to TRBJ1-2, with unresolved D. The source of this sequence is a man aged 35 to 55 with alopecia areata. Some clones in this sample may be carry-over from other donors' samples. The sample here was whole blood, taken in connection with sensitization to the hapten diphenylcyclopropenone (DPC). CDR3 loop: CASSEAGFYGYTF. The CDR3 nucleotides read TGTGCCAGCAGTGAAGCGGGGTTCTATGGCTACACCTTC.